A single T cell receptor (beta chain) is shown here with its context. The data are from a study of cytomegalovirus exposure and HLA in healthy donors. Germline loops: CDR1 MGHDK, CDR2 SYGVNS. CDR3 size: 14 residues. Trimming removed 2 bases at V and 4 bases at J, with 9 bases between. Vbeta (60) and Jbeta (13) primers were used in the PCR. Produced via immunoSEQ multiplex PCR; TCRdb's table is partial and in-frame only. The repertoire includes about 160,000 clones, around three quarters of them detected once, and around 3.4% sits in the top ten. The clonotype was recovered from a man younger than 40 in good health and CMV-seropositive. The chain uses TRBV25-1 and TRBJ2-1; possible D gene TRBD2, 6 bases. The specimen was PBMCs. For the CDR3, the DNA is TGTGCCAGCAGTGAACGGGGGATTTACAATGAGCAGTTCTTC. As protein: CASSERGIYNEQFF.